Listed below are T cell receptor beta chains from one sample, sequenced in a study of blood T cell repertoires in COVID-19. Clones were read by immunoSEQ multiplex PCR, and TCRdb kept only the in-frame ones, dropping some. The sample shows roughly 100,000 clones, roughly 79% of them seen only once. The sequenced sample was peripheral blood. All receptors derive from a man older than 75 with COVID-19, enrolled during active disease. CDR3s include the opening cysteine and the closing phenylalanine or tryptophan. A D gene is named only where the DNA matches it firmly. Clone size appears in some rows only: once, few, many, or a class for an expanded clone.

v_call: TRBV5-1; d_call: TRBD2; cdr3_length: 19; j_call: TRBJ2-1; clone_size: .; cdr3_aa: CASSPASGPRTSGSNEQFF; cdr3_nt: TGCGCCAGCAGTCCCGCGTCAGGGCCCCGGACTAGCGGGAGTAATGAGCAGTTCTTC
v_call: TRBV4-1; d_call: TRBD1; cdr3_length: 15; j_call: TRBJ1-5; clone_size: once; cdr3_aa: CASSNDRGLNQPQHF; cdr3_nt: TGCGCCAGCAGCAACGACAGGGGACTAAATCAGCCCCAGCATTTT
v_call: TRBV9; d_call: TRBD1; cdr3_length: 15; j_call: TRBJ2-7; clone_size: .; cdr3_aa: CASSLGTGGQYEQYF; cdr3_nt: TGTGCCAGCAGCCTCGGGACAGGGGGCCAATACGAGCAGTACTTC
v_call: TRBV7-8; d_call: TRBD1; cdr3_length: 15; j_call: TRBJ1-1; clone_size: .; cdr3_aa: CASSPRTGSNTEAFF; cdr3_nt: TGTGCCAGCAGCCCCCGGACAGGCTCAAACACTGAAGCTTTCTTT
v_call: TRBV6-1; d_call: .; cdr3_length: 16; j_call: TRBJ2-2; clone_size: few; cdr3_aa: CASREVWGPNTGELFF; cdr3_nt: TGTGCCAGCAGGGAAGTGTGGGGGCCGAACACCGGGGAGCTGTTTTTT
v_call: TRBV5-5; d_call: TRBD1; cdr3_length: 18; j_call: TRBJ2-7; clone_size: .; cdr3_aa: CASSGLGWGTGDSYEQYF; cdr3_nt: TGTGCCAGCAGCGGTCTGGGTTGGGGGACAGGGGATTCCTACGAGCAGTACTTC
v_call: TRBV15; d_call: .; cdr3_length: 17; j_call: TRBJ1-5; clone_size: .; cdr3_aa: CATSRGHREYSNQPQHF; cdr3_nt: TGTGCCACCAGCAGAGGTCACAGGGAATATAGCAATCAGCCCCAGCATTTT
v_call: TRBV11-3; d_call: TRBD2; cdr3_length: 15; j_call: TRBJ2-7; clone_size: .; cdr3_aa: CASSRGGGGSYEQYF; cdr3_nt: TGTGCCAGCAGCCGCGGCGGGGGAGGCTCCTACGAGCAGTACTTC
v_call: TRBV27; d_call: .; cdr3_length: 13; j_call: TRBJ2-1; clone_size: .; cdr3_aa: CASSFRGGDEQFF; cdr3_nt: TGTGCCAGCAGTTTTAGGGGTGGGGATGAGCAGTTCTTC
v_call: TRBV18; d_call: TRBD1; cdr3_length: 14; j_call: TRBJ2-7; clone_size: .; cdr3_aa: CASSLTGEYYEQYF; cdr3_nt: TGTGCCAGCTCACTGACAGGGGAGTACTACGAGCAGTACTTC
v_call: TRBV19; d_call: .; cdr3_length: 19; j_call: TRBJ1-4; clone_size: .; cdr3_aa: CASSTLGGSGDSTNEKLFF; cdr3_nt: TGTGCCAGTAGTACACTTGGCGGCAGCGGGGACTCAACTAATGAAAAACTGTTTTTT
v_call: TRBV9; d_call: .; cdr3_length: 15; j_call: TRBJ2-3; clone_size: .; cdr3_aa: CASSVGSSLTDTQYF; cdr3_nt: TGTGCCAGCAGCGTAGGTAGCTCGTTGACAGATACGCAGTATTTT
v_call: TRBV7-6; d_call: .; cdr3_length: 15; j_call: TRBJ2-1; clone_size: .; cdr3_aa: CASSLVRSSYNEQFF; cdr3_nt: TGTGCCAGCAGCTTAGTGCGGTCCTCCTACAATGAGCAGTTCTTC
v_call: TRBV5-4; d_call: TRBD2; cdr3_length: 16; j_call: TRBJ2-3; clone_size: .; cdr3_aa: CATARGGGASTDTQYF; cdr3_nt: TGTGCCACAGCTCGTGGCGGGGGGGCTAGCACAGATACGCAGTATTTT
v_call: TRBV12-3/TRBV12-4; d_call: TRBD2; cdr3_length: 12; j_call: TRBJ2-3; clone_size: .; cdr3_aa: CASSTSEDTQYF; cdr3_nt: TGTGCCAGCAGCACTAGCGAAGATACGCAGTATTTT
v_call: TRBV12-3/TRBV12-4; d_call: TRBD2; cdr3_length: 13; j_call: TRBJ2-7; clone_size: .; cdr3_aa: CASSLSSGNEQYF; cdr3_nt: TGTGCCAGCAGTTTATCTAGCGGGAACGAGCAGTACTTC
v_call: TRBV2; d_call: TRBD2; cdr3_length: 15; j_call: TRBJ2-5; clone_size: few; cdr3_aa: CASSEGGRAHGAQYF; cdr3_nt: TGTGCCAGCAGTGAAGGGGGGAGGGCCCACGGTGCCCAGTACTTC
v_call: TRBV6-2/TRBV6-3; d_call: .; cdr3_length: 14; j_call: TRBJ1-2; clone_size: .; cdr3_aa: CASSYRGDSYGYTF; cdr3_nt: TGTGCCAGCAGTTACCGCGGAGACAGCTATGGCTACACCTTC
v_call: TRBV5-4; d_call: .; cdr3_length: 16; j_call: TRBJ1-3; clone_size: .; cdr3_aa: CASSSSRGLSGNTIYF; cdr3_nt: TGTGCCAGCAGCTCATCTAGAGGGCTCTCTGGAAACACCATATATTTT
v_call: TRBV30; d_call: TRBD1; cdr3_length: 12; j_call: TRBJ1-3; clone_size: .; cdr3_aa: CAWSDRGDTIYF; cdr3_nt: TGTGCCTGGAGTGACAGGGGTGACACCATATATTTT
v_call: TRBV7-9; d_call: TRBD1; cdr3_length: 13; j_call: TRBJ2-7; clone_size: .; cdr3_aa: CASSPNRGHEQYF; cdr3_nt: TGTGCCAGCAGCCCCAACAGGGGACACGAGCAGTACTTC
v_call: TRBV19; d_call: TRBD1; cdr3_length: 14; j_call: TRBJ1-5; clone_size: few; cdr3_aa: CASSMDRDNQPQHF; cdr3_nt: TGTGCCAGTAGTATGGACAGGGACAATCAGCCCCAGCATTTT
v_call: TRBV12-5; d_call: TRBD1; cdr3_length: 17; j_call: TRBJ1-2; clone_size: .; cdr3_aa: CASGFDGTGSYLSGYTF; cdr3_nt: TGTGCTAGTGGTTTTGATGGGACAGGATCTTATCTTTCTGGCTACACCTTC
v_call: TRBV4-2; d_call: TRBD2; cdr3_length: 15; j_call: TRBJ2-2; clone_size: .; cdr3_aa: CASSQASGYTGELFF; cdr3_nt: TGTGCCAGCAGCCAAGCTAGCGGGTACACCGGGGAGCTGTTTTTT
v_call: TRBV19; d_call: TRBD2; cdr3_length: 15; j_call: TRBJ2-1; clone_size: .; cdr3_aa: CASSITSGAGNEQFF; cdr3_nt: TGTGCCAGTAGTATCACTAGCGGGGCTGGCAATGAGCAGTTCTTC
v_call: TRBV19; d_call: .; cdr3_length: 13; j_call: TRBJ1-2; clone_size: .; cdr3_aa: CASSTGQGRGYTF; cdr3_nt: TGTGCCAGTAGTACCGGGCAGGGTCGAGGCTACACCTTC
v_call: TRBV6-4; d_call: .; cdr3_length: 11; j_call: TRBJ1-2; clone_size: .; cdr3_aa: CASRGGSAYTF; cdr3_nt: TGTGCCAGCAGGGGAGGGTCGGCGTACACCTTC
v_call: TRBV7-8; d_call: TRBD1; cdr3_length: 15; j_call: TRBJ1-5; clone_size: .; cdr3_aa: CASSLGGQGYRPQHF; cdr3_nt: TGTGCCAGCAGCTTGGGGGGACAGGGGTATAGGCCCCAGCATTTT
v_call: TRBV9; d_call: .; cdr3_length: 15; j_call: TRBJ2-2; clone_size: .; cdr3_aa: CASSVGLVNTGELFF; cdr3_nt: TGTGCCAGCAGCGTAGGACTAGTAAACACCGGGGAGCTGTTTTTT
v_call: TRBV19; d_call: TRBD1; cdr3_length: 16; j_call: TRBJ2-6; clone_size: .; cdr3_aa: CASSIEGGAGANVLTF; cdr3_nt: TGTGCCAGTAGTATAGAAGGGGGCGCCGGGGCCAACGTCCTGACTTTC
v_call: TRBV7-3; d_call: .; cdr3_length: 16; j_call: TRBJ2-3; clone_size: .; cdr3_aa: CASSSLGQRSTDTQYF; cdr3_nt: TGTGCCAGCAGCTCTCTCGGACAGAGAAGCACAGATACGCAGTATTTT
v_call: TRBV3-1/TRBV3-2; d_call: .; cdr3_length: 15; j_call: TRBJ1-2; clone_size: .; cdr3_aa: CASSQDISRDYGYTF; cdr3_nt: TGTGCCAGCAGCCAAGATATCTCCAGGGACTATGGCTACACCTTC
v_call: TRBV3-1/TRBV3-2; d_call: .; cdr3_length: 16; j_call: TRBJ1-3; clone_size: .; cdr3_aa: CASSQELGAGGNTIYF; cdr3_nt: TGTGCCAGCAGCCAAGAATTAGGGGCTGGTGGAAACACCATATATTTT
v_call: TRBV6-2/TRBV6-3; d_call: .; cdr3_length: 15; j_call: TRBJ1-5; clone_size: .; cdr3_aa: CATTPGGYSNQPQHF; cdr3_nt: TGTGCCACCACCCCCGGGGGTTACAGCAATCAGCCCCAGCATTTT
v_call: TRBV12-3/TRBV12-4; d_call: .; cdr3_length: 11; j_call: TRBJ2-2; clone_size: .; cdr3_aa: CAGRYSGELFF; cdr3_nt: TGTGCCGGCAGATATTCCGGGGAGCTGTTTTTT
v_call: TRBV6-5; d_call: .; cdr3_length: 15; j_call: TRBJ2-6; clone_size: .; cdr3_aa: CATRYRGSGANVLTF; cdr3_nt: TGTGCCACCCGCTATAGGGGCTCTGGGGCCAACGTCCTGACTTTC
v_call: TRBV6-6; d_call: .; cdr3_length: 15; j_call: TRBJ2-7; clone_size: .; cdr3_aa: CASSFAPGRNYEQYF; cdr3_nt: TGTGCCAGCAGTTTTGCACCAGGTAGAAACTACGAGCAGTACTTC
v_call: TRBV5-4; d_call: .; cdr3_length: 13; j_call: TRBJ1-4; clone_size: once; cdr3_aa: CASSLGGNEKLFF; cdr3_nt: TGTGCCAGCAGCTTGGGAGGAAACGAAAAACTGTTTTTT
v_call: TRBV9; d_call: TRBD1; cdr3_length: 15; j_call: TRBJ2-2; clone_size: .; cdr3_aa: CASSPGDRATGELFF; cdr3_nt: TGTGCCAGCAGCCCCGGGGACAGGGCAACCGGGGAGCTGTTTTTT
v_call: TRBV30; d_call: TRBD1; cdr3_length: 15; j_call: TRBJ2-5; clone_size: .; cdr3_aa: CAWSAGQGPKETQYF; cdr3_nt: TGTGCCTGGAGTGCCGGACAGGGGCCCAAAGAGACCCAGTACTTC
v_call: TRBV27; d_call: .; cdr3_length: 15; j_call: TRBJ2-7; clone_size: .; cdr3_aa: CASSMGGLVFSEQYF; cdr3_nt: TGTGCCAGCAGTATGGGGGGGCTCGTTTTTAGCGAGCAGTACTTC
v_call: TRBV7-5; d_call: .; cdr3_length: 23; j_call: TRBJ1-1; clone_size: .; cdr3_aa: CVRSPRRTLDPQGGMVRSTEAFF; cdr3_nt: TGTGTCAGAAGCCCTAGAAGGACCTTAGATCCCCAGGGCGGTATGGTTCGTAGCACTGAAGCTTTCTTT
v_call: TRBV9; d_call: .; cdr3_length: 16; j_call: TRBJ2-3; clone_size: .; cdr3_aa: CASSVAPGSGTDTQYF; cdr3_nt: TGTGCCAGCAGCGTAGCCCCCGGGAGTGGCACAGATACGCAGTATTTT
v_call: TRBV28; d_call: .; cdr3_length: 16; j_call: TRBJ1-2; clone_size: .; cdr3_aa: CASSLFRAQGGYGYTF; cdr3_nt: TGTGCCAGCAGTTTATTCAGGGCCCAAGGGGGCTATGGCTACACCTTC
v_call: TRBV4-2; d_call: TRBD2; cdr3_length: 19; j_call: TRBJ2-3; clone_size: .; cdr3_aa: CASSQALSRASGRTDTQYF; cdr3_nt: TGTGCCAGCAGCCAAGCTCTCTCCCGGGCTAGCGGGAGAACAGATACGCAGTATTTT
v_call: TRBV19; d_call: TRBD1; cdr3_length: 15; j_call: TRBJ2-2; clone_size: .; cdr3_aa: CASSIMGQSTGELFF; cdr3_nt: TGTGCCAGTAGTATTATGGGACAGAGCACCGGGGAGCTGTTTTTT
v_call: TRBV5-4; d_call: .; cdr3_length: 14; j_call: TRBJ2-7; clone_size: .; cdr3_aa: CASSLTSSAFEQYF; cdr3_nt: TGTGCCAGCAGCTTGACTAGTTCTGCCTTCGAGCAGTACTTC
v_call: TRBV3-1/TRBV3-2; d_call: .; cdr3_length: 13; j_call: TRBJ2-1; clone_size: .; cdr3_aa: CASSHWEDNEQFF; cdr3_nt: TGTGCCAGCAGCCATTGGGAGGACAATGAGCAGTTCTTC